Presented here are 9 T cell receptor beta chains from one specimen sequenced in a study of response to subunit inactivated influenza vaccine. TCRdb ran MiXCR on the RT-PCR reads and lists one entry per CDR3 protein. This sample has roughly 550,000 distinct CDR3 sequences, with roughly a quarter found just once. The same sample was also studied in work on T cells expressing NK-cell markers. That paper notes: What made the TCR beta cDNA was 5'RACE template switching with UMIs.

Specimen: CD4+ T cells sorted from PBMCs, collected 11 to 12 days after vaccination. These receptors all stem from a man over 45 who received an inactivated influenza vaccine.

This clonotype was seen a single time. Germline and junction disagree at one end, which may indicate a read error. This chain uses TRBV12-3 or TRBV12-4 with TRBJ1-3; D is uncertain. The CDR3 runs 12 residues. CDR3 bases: TGTGCCAGCAGTCCCATGGGAAGCACCATATATTTT. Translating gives CASSPMGSTIYF.

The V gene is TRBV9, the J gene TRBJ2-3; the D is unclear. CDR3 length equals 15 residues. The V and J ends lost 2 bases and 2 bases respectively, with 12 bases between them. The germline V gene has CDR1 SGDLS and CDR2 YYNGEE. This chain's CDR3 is CASSVGQTHTDTQYF. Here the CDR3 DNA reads TGTGCCAGCAGCGTGGGTCAGACCCACACAGATACGCAGTATTTT.

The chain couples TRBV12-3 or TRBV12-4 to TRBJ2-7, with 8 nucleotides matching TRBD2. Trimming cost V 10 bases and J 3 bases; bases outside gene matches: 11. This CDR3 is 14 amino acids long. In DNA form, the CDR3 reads TGTGCCACCATCCCCGCGGGGGGCGACTACGAGCAGTACTTC. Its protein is CATIPAGGDYEQYF.

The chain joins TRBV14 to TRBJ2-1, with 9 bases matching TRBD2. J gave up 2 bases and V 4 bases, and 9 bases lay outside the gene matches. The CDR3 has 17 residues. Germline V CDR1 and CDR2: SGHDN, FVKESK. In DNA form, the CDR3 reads TGTGCCAGCAGCCTGTTAAAGACTAGCGGAGCCTACAATGAGCAGTTCTTC. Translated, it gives CASSLLKTSGAYNEQFF.

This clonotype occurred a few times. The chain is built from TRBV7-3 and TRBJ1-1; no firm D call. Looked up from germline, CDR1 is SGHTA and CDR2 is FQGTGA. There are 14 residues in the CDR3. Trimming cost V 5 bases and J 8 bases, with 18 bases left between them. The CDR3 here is CASSLNSFGGEAFF. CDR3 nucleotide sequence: TGTGCCAGCAGCCTAAATAGTTTCGGCGGCGAAGCTTTCTTT.

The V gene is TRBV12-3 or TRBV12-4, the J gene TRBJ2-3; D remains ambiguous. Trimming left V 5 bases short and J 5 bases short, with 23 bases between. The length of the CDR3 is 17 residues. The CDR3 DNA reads TGTGCCAGCAGTACCATCAAGGGCCTCAAAAAGGTAGATACGCAGTATTTT. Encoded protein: CASSTIKGLKKVDTQYF.

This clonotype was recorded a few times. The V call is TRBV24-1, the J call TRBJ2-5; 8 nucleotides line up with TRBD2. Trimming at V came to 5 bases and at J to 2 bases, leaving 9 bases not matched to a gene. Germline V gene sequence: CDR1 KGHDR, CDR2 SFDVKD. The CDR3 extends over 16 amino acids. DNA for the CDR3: TGTGCCACCAGTGGTGCGGGGGGCGAGCGTCAAGAGACCCAGTACTTC. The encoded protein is CATSGAGGERQETQYF.

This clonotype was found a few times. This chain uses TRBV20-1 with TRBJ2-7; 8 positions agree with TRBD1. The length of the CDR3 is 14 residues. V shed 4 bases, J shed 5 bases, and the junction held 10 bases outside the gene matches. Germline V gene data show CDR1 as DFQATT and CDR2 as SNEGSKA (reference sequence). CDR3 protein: CSAKNGQGLHEQYF. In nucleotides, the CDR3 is TGCAGTGCTAAAAATGGACAGGGTCTCCACGAGCAGTACTTC.

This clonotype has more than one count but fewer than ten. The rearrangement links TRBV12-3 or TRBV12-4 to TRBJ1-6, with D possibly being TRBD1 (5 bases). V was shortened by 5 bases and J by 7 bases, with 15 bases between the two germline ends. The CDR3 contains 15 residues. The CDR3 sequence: CASSASGAGNSPLHF. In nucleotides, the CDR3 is TGTGCCAGCAGTGCTAGCGGGGCGGGGAATTCACCCCTCCACTTT.